The rows below give T cell receptor beta chains drawn from one sample of a study of identical twins. TCRdb recomputed calls from the 5' RACE reads with MiXCR, one row per CDR3 protein. The table includes hundreds of thousands of distinct CDR3 sequences, about 18% detected once. This sample was also put to use in a study of T cells expressing NK-cell markers.

The specimen sequenced was PBMCs. The receptors derive from a woman under 30 in good health. Both conserved end residues are part of each CDR3. D genes are given only for firm matches. Clone size is not always given. Where it is, it says once, few, many or a class for expanded clones.

J gene: TRBJ2-1
clone size: -
V gene: TRBV2
D gene: -
CDR3 DNA: TGTGCCAGCAGGAGGGTGGTGGGGGCCGGATCTGAGCAGTTCTTC
CDR3 protein: CASRRVVGAGSEQFF

J gene: TRBJ2-1
clone size: many
V gene: TRBV6-2/TRBV6-3
D gene: TRBD2
CDR3 DNA: TGTGCCAGCAGTTATCTAGCGGGAGAGGGCCATGAGCAGTTCTTC
CDR3 protein: CASSYLAGEGHEQFF

J gene: TRBJ2-2
clone size: -
V gene: TRBV6-2/TRBV6-3
D gene: TRBD2
CDR3 DNA: TGTGCCAGCAGTTACACTCAGTTAGCGGGGAGCACCGGGGAGCTGTTTTTT
CDR3 protein: CASSYTQLAGSTGELFF

J gene: TRBJ1-6
clone size: -
V gene: TRBV6-1
D gene: TRBD1
CDR3 DNA: TGTGCCAGCACCTCAGGGGGGGCCGCCAATTCACCCCTCCACTTT
CDR3 protein: CASTSGGAANSPLHF

J gene: TRBJ2-3
clone size: -
V gene: TRBV20-1
D gene: TRBD2
CDR3 DNA: TGCAGTGTTCAACCCGCCGCGGGGGGGCAGGAAGATACGCAGTATTTT
CDR3 protein: CSVQPAAGGQEDTQYF

J gene: TRBJ2-7
clone size: few
V gene: TRBV5-1
D gene: -
CDR3 DNA: TGCGCCAGCAGCTTGGCCGTAGACACCCTACTTCCCTACGAGCAGTACTTC
CDR3 protein: CASSLAVDTLLPYEQYF

J gene: TRBJ2-2
clone size: -
V gene: TRBV12-3/TRBV12-4
D gene: TRBD1
CDR3 DNA: TGTGCCAGCAAGGCCAGGGGGCTTTCGGCCGGGGAGCTGTTTTTT
CDR3 protein: CASKARGLSAGELFF

J gene: TRBJ2-1
clone size: few
V gene: TRBV3-1
D gene: TRBD1
CDR3 DNA: TGTGCCAGCAGCCAAGGTTCACCGCAGGGGGCCTACAATGAGCAGTTCTTC
CDR3 protein: CASSQGSPQGAYNEQFF

J gene: TRBJ2-1
clone size: -
V gene: TRBV7-2
D gene: TRBD2
CDR3 DNA: TGTGCCAGCCGGGCTAGCGGGAGCTATGAGCAGTTCTTC
CDR3 protein: CASRASGSYEQFF

J gene: TRBJ2-7
clone size: -
V gene: TRBV10-3
D gene: -
CDR3 DNA: TGTGCCATCAGAAACAATACCACGTCCTACGAGCAGTACTTC
CDR3 protein: CAIRNNTTSYEQYF

J gene: TRBJ2-1
clone size: few
V gene: TRBV12-3/TRBV12-4
D gene: TRBD1
CDR3 DNA: TGTGCCAGCAGTCGCCGACAGGGGATCTACAATGAGCAGTTCTTC
CDR3 protein: CASSRRQGIYNEQFF

J gene: TRBJ2-1
clone size: -
V gene: TRBV2
D gene: TRBD2
CDR3 DNA: TGTGCCAGCAGTGATCCGGGACTAGAAAGCGGCAATGAGCAGTTCTTC
CDR3 protein: CASSDPGLESGNEQFF

J gene: TRBJ1-1
clone size: few
V gene: TRBV7-2
D gene: -
CDR3 DNA: TGTGCCAGCAGCCAGGGAAGGAGGAACACTGAAGCTTTCTTT
CDR3 protein: CASSQGRRNTEAFF

J gene: TRBJ2-3
clone size: many
V gene: TRBV5-1
D gene: -
CDR3 DNA: TGCGCCAGCAGCCCGGGACGGAGTAGCACAGATACGCAGTATTTT
CDR3 protein: CASSPGRSSTDTQYF

J gene: TRBJ1-4
clone size: few
V gene: TRBV20-1
D gene: -
CDR3 DNA: TGCAGTGCTAGAGAGGCAGATCCAAATGAAAAACTGTTTTTT
CDR3 protein: CSAREADPNEKLFF

J gene: TRBJ2-3
clone size: few
V gene: TRBV15
D gene: -
CDR3 DNA: TGTGCCACCAGCAGAGAACTGAGGGGGACCCAAACTAGGGATACGCAGTATTTT
CDR3 protein: CATSRELRGTQTRDTQYF

J gene: TRBJ2-1
clone size: -
V gene: TRBV12-5
D gene: TRBD1
CDR3 DNA: TGTGCTAGTGGTTGGCCCTTGACCCCCGGGACAGGGGCCAATGAGCAGTTCTTC
CDR3 protein: CASGWPLTPGTGANEQFF

J gene: TRBJ1-1
clone size: -
V gene: TRBV6-7
D gene: -
CDR3 DNA: TGTGCCAGCAGTTACTCAGGAGGGTACAACGAAGCTTTCTTT
CDR3 protein: CASSYSGGYNEAFF

J gene: TRBJ2-2
clone size: -
V gene: TRBV13
D gene: -
CDR3 DNA: TGTGCCAGCAGCAACCAAGAACGGACGGGGGAGCTGTTTTTT
CDR3 protein: CASSNQERTGELFF

J gene: TRBJ2-3
clone size: -
V gene: TRBV5-1
D gene: -
CDR3 DNA: TGCGCCAGCAGCTGGGCTAGGGGAACGGGCAGCACAGATACGCAGTATTTT
CDR3 protein: CASSWARGTGSTDTQYF

J gene: TRBJ1-2
clone size: few
V gene: TRBV20-1
D gene: -
CDR3 DNA: TGCAGTGCCCTCCGAACAGGGAAGGATGGCTACACCTTC
CDR3 protein: CSALRTGKDGYTF

J gene: TRBJ2-7
clone size: -
V gene: TRBV20-1
D gene: -
CDR3 DNA: TGCAGTGCTAGTCCCCCGGGCCACGAGCAGTACTTC
CDR3 protein: CSASPPGHEQYF

J gene: TRBJ1-2
clone size: many
V gene: TRBV20-1
D gene: TRBD1
CDR3 DNA: TGCAGTGCTTCACCGGGACAGGGTAGCGGTGGCTACACCTTC
CDR3 protein: CSASPGQGSGGYTF

J gene: TRBJ2-1
clone size: few
V gene: TRBV18
D gene: -
CDR3 DNA: TGTGCCAGCTCACCACCCTCTATCTACAATGAGCAGTTCTTC
CDR3 protein: CASSPPSIYNEQFF

J gene: TRBJ2-3
clone size: -
V gene: TRBV27
D gene: -
CDR3 DNA: TGTGCCAGCAGTTCTATGGGAAGGGAAGATACGCAGTATTTT
CDR3 protein: CASSSMGREDTQYF

J gene: TRBJ2-7
clone size: -
V gene: TRBV7-3
D gene: TRBD2
CDR3 DNA: TGTGCCAGCAGCGCAACTAGCGGGGGGGCCTACGAGCAGTACTTC
CDR3 protein: CASSATSGGAYEQYF

J gene: TRBJ2-1
clone size: -
V gene: TRBV5-1
D gene: -
CDR3 DNA: TGCGCCAGCAGCTTACGGGTACTTGCGGATGAGCAGTTCTTC
CDR3 protein: CASSLRVLADEQFF

J gene: TRBJ2-1
clone size: few
V gene: TRBV4-2
D gene: TRBD2
CDR3 DNA: TGTGCCAGCAGCCATATGCGGGGGGGCCCTTGGGGTGAGCAGTTCTTC
CDR3 protein: CASSHMRGGPWGEQFF

J gene: TRBJ2-3
clone size: few
V gene: TRBV6-6
D gene: -
CDR3 DNA: TGTGCCAGCAGTTACACAGGGAAAGATACGCAGTATTTT
CDR3 protein: CASSYTGKDTQYF

J gene: TRBJ2-5
clone size: -
V gene: TRBV18
D gene: TRBD1
CDR3 DNA: TGTGCCAGCTCATCACAGGGGGATCAAGAGACCCAGTACTTC
CDR3 protein: CASSSQGDQETQYF

J gene: TRBJ2-4
clone size: -
V gene: TRBV18
D gene: TRBD2
CDR3 DNA: TGTGCCAGCTCACAAGGGTGGACTAGCGCCAAAAACATTCAGTACTTC
CDR3 protein: CASSQGWTSAKNIQYF

J gene: TRBJ2-7
clone size: -
V gene: TRBV6-2/TRBV6-3
D gene: -
CDR3 DNA: TGTGCCAGCAGTGACGACGTCCAGTACGAGCAGTACTTC
CDR3 protein: CASSDDVQYEQYF

J gene: TRBJ1-4
clone size: few
V gene: TRBV12-3/TRBV12-4
D gene: TRBD1
CDR3 DNA: TGTGCCAGCAGTTTGGCTAGGGGGCTTAGTAATGAAAAACTGTTTTTT
CDR3 protein: CASSLARGLSNEKLFF

J gene: TRBJ2-5
clone size: few
V gene: TRBV6-1
D gene: -
CDR3 DNA: TGTGCCAGCAGCCTTTTGGCGGAGTGGGTGACCCAGTACTTC
CDR3 protein: CASSLLAEWVTQYF

J gene: TRBJ2-3
clone size: few
V gene: TRBV20-1
D gene: -
CDR3 DNA: TGCAGTGCTAGAGATCAGACAGGTTCAGATACGCAGTATTTT
CDR3 protein: CSARDQTGSDTQYF

J gene: TRBJ1-2
clone size: few
V gene: TRBV6-5
D gene: -
CDR3 DNA: TGTGCCAGCCGGAGTGGCTACACCTTC
CDR3 protein: CASRSGYTF

J gene: TRBJ2-5
clone size: -
V gene: TRBV12-3/TRBV12-4
D gene: TRBD2
CDR3 DNA: TGTGCCAGCGGGACTAGCACAAAAGAGACCCAGTACTTC
CDR3 protein: CASGTSTKETQYF

J gene: TRBJ2-7
clone size: -
V gene: TRBV5-1
D gene: TRBD1
CDR3 DNA: TGCGCCAGCTCCTCGACAGGGCGCTACGAGCAGTACTTC
CDR3 protein: CASSSTGRYEQYF